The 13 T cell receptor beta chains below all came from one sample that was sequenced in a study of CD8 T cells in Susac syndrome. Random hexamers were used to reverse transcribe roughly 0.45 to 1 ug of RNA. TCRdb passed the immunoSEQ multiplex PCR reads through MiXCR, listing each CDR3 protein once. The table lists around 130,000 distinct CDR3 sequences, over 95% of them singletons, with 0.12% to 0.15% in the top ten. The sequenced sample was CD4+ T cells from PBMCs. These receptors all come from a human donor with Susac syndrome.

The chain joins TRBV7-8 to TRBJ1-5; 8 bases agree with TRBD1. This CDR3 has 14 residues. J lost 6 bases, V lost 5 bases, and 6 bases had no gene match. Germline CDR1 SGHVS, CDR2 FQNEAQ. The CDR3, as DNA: TGTGCCAGCAGCCAACAGGGGGTGGGTCAGCCCCAGCATTTT. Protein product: CASSQQGVGQPQHF.

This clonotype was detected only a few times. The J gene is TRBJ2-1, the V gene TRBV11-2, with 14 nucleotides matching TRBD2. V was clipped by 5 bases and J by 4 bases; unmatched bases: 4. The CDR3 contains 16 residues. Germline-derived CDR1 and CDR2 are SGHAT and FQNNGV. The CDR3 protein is CASSLGLAGVYNEQFF. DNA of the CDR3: TGTGCCAGCAGCCTGGGACTAGCGGGGGTTTACAATGAGCAGTTCTTC.

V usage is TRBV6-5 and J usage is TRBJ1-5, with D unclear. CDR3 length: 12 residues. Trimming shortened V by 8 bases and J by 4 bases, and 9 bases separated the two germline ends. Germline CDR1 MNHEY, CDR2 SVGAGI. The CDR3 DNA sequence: TGTGCCAGCCGGTCTTTAAATCAGCCCCAGCATTTT. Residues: CASRSLNQPQHF.

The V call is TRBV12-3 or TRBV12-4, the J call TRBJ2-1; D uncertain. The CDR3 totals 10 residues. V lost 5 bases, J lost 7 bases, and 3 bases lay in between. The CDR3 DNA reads TGTGCCAGCAGTGGGAATGAGCAGTTCTTC. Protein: CASSGNEQFF.

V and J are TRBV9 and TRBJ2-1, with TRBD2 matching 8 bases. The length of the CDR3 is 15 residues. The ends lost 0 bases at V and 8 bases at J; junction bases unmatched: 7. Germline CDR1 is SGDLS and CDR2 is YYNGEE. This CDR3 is CASSVAQREWDEQFF. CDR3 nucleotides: TGTGCCAGCAGCGTAGCCCAGCGGGAGTGGGATGAGCAGTTCTTC.

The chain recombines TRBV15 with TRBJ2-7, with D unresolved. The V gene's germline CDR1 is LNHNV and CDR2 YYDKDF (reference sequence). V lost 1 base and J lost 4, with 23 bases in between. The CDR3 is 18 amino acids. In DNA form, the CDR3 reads TGTGCCACCAGCAGAGTGGGCAGTTTTGACCCCGGTCGGTACGAGCAGTACTTC. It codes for CATSRVGSFDPGRYEQYF.

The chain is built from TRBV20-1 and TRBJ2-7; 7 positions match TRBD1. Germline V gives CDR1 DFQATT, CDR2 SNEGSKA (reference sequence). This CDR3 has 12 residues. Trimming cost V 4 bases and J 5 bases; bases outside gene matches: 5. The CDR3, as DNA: TGCAGTGCTATCCGGGACAGAGACGAGCAGTACTTC. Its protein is CSAIRDRDEQYF.

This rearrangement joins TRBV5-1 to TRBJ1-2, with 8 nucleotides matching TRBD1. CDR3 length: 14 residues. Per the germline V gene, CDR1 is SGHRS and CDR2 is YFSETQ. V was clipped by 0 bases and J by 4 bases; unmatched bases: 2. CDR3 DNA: TGCGCCAGCAGCTTGGATGACAGGGGCTATGGCTACACCTTC. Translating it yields CASSLDDRGYGYTF.

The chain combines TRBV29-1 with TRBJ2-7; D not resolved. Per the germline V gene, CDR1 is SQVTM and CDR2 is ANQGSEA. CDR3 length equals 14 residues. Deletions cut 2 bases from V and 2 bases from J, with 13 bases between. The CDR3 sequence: CSVESTLGPYEQYF. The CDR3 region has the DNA TGCAGCGTTGAATCTACTTTGGGCCCCTACGAGCAGTACTTC.

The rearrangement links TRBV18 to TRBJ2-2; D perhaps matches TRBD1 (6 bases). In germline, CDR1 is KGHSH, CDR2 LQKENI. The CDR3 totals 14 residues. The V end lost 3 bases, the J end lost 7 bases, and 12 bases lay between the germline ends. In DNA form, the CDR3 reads TGTGCCAGCTCACCGATACAGGGAATCGGGGAGCTGTTTTTT. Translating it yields CASSPIQGIGELFF.

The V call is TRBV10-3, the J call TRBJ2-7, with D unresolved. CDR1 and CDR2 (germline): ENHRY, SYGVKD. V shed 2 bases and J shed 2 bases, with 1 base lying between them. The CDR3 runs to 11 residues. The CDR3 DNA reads TGTGCCATCAGTGAGGCCTACGAGCAGTACTTC. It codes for CAISEAYEQYF.

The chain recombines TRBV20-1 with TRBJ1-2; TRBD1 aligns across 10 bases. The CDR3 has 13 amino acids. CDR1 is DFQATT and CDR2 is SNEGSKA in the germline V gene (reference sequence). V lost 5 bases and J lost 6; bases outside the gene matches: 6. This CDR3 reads CSAGGQGKNGYTF. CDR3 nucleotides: TGCAGTGCTGGGGGACAGGGGAAAAATGGCTACACCTTC.

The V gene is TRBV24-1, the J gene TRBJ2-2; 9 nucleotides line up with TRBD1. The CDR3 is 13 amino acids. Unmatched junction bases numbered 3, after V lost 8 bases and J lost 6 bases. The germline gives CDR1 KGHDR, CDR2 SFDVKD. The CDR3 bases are TGTGCCACCATGGGACAGGGAGCCGGGGAGCTGTTTTTT. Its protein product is CATMGQGAGELFF.